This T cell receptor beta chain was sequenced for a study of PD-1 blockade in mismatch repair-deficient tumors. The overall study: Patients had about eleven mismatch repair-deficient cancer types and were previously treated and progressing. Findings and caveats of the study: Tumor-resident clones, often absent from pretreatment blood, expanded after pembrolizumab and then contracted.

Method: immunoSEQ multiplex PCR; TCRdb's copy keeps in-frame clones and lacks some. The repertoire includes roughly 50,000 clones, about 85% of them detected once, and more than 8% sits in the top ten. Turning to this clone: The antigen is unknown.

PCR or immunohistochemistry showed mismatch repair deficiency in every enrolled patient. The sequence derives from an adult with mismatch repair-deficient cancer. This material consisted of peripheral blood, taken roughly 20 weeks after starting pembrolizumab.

CDR3: CASSLDRTSGRDQETQYF. DNA of the CDR3: TGTGCCAGCAGCTTGGACAGAACTAGCGGGAGGGACCAAGAGACCCAGTACTTC. The gene calls are TRBV7-8 and TRBJ2-5; TRBD2 agrees at 13 bases. Germline values: CDR1 SGHVS, CDR2 FQNEAQ. The CDR3 totals 18 residues. V lost 3 bases, J lost 0 bases, and 7 bases stayed unmatched.